These 28 T cell receptor beta chains came from one sample sequenced in a study of blood T cell repertoires in COVID-19. Only in-frame clones appear in the TCRdb table, and some are missing; sequencing was by immunoSEQ multiplex PCR. Of around 430,000 clones listed, around nine tenths are singletons. Sequencing was performed on PBMCs or T cells enriched from blood (not recorded which). The receptor source for this set is a woman between 45 and 65 years old who had recovered from COVID-19.

The chain carries TRBV7-9 and TRBJ1-2; D possibly corresponds to TRBD1 (5 bases). Trimming cost V 7 bases and J 2 bases, with 8 bases left between them. CDR3 size: 12 residues. In germline, CDR1 is SEHNR, CDR2 FQNEAQ (reference sequence). DNA for the CDR3: TGTGCCAGCACACAGGTGAACTATGGCTACACCTTC. Its protein is CASTQVNYGYTF. The full variable domain, its missing parts supplied by reference TRBV7-9 and TRBJ1-2, is DTGVSQNPRHKITKRGQNVTFRCDPISEHNRLYWYRQTLGQGPEFLTYFQNEAQLEKSRLLSDRFSAERPKGSFSTLEIQRTEQGDSAMYLCASTQVNYGYTFGSGTRLTVV.

This chain uses TRBV19 with TRBJ2-7; no clear D. Germline loops: CDR1 LNHDA, CDR2 SQIVND (reference sequence). This CDR3 is 15 amino acids long. V lost 0 bases, J lost 5 bases, and 14 bases lay in between. Here the CDR3 reads CASSIDQTAADEQYF. The CDR3 DNA is TGTGCCAGTAGTATAGATCAAACGGCGGCCGACGAGCAGTACTTC.

The gene calls are TRBV15 and TRBJ2-1; maybe TRBD2 (6 bases). V dropped 6 bases and J dropped 8 bases, with 20 bases sitting between them. Germline CDR1 LNHNV, CDR2 YYDKDF (reference sequence). The CDR3 is 15 residues long. The CDR3 DNA reads as TGTGCCACCAGAGACCTCCGGGACTTGTCTGATGAGCAGTTCTTC. Its translation: CATRDLRDLSDEQFF.

The rearrangement links TRBV5-1 to TRBJ1-3; possible D gene TRBD1, 5 bases. CDR1 SGHRS and CDR2 YFSETQ come from the germline V gene. V was pared by 4 bases and J by 0 bases, with 11 bases between. There are 15 residues in the CDR3. This CDR3 is CASSLTVSSGNTIYF. CDR3 bases: TGCGCCAGCAGCCTGACAGTTAGCTCTGGAAACACCATATATTTT.

The chain joins TRBV6-2 or TRBV6-3 to TRBJ1-1; D call uncertain. V shed 0 bases and J shed 1 base, with 15 bases lying between them. Germline-derived CDR1 and CDR2 are MNHEY and SVGEGT. The CDR3 has 17 amino acids. The CDR3 here is CASSYSISPQRNTEAFF. Here the CDR3 DNA reads TGTGCCAGCAGTTACTCGATTAGCCCCCAGCGGAACACTGAAGCTTTCTTT.

This CDR3 reads CASSRGQNYGYTF. CDR3 sequence (DNA): TGTGCCAGCAGCCGGGGACAGAACTATGGCTACACCTTC. The chain combines TRBV28 with TRBJ1-2, with 7 bases fitting TRBD1. Germline CDR1 and CDR2: MDHEN and SYDVKM. V dropped 6 bases and J dropped 2; count of bases not matched to a gene: 3. This CDR3 spans 13 amino acids.

J is TRBJ2-3 and V is TRBV7-9; 8 bases are a match to TRBD2. Germline V gene sequence: CDR1 SEHNR, CDR2 FQNEAQ (reference sequence). The CDR3 is 16 residues long. After removal of 3 bases from V and 4 bases from J, the junction contained 9 bases not matched to a gene. The CDR3: CASSLLLAGRPDTQYF. DNA of the CDR3: TGTGCCAGCAGCTTGCTGTTAGCGGGGAGACCAGATACGCAGTATTTT.

The chain combines TRBV28 with TRBJ1-5; the match to TRBD1 covers 7 bases. The CDR3 loop spans 15 amino acids. CDR1 is MDHEN, CDR2 SYDVKM, per germline. J was trimmed by 0 bases and V by 7 bases; bases with no gene match: 6. The chain's CDR3 is CASKGQLLSNQPQHF. Here the CDR3 DNA reads TGTGCCAGCAAGGGACAGCTACTTAGCAATCAGCCCCAGCATTTT.

The chain employs TRBV27 and TRBJ2-5; 7 bases align to TRBD1. This CDR3 has 17 amino acids. CDR1 is MNHEY and CDR2 is SMNVEV in the germline V gene (reference sequence). J gave up 1 base and V 6 bases, and 14 bases lay outside the gene matches. The CDR3 DNA reads as TGTGCCAGCAGCCCCCTCCCCGGGACAGCTATCCAAGAGACCCAGTACTTC. Translating it yields CASSPLPGTAIQETQYF.

The V and J genes are TRBV10-3 and TRBJ1-6; weak D call: TRBD1 (6 bases). Trimming took 10 bases from V and 8 from J, leaving 18 bases between them. Germline CDR1 reads ENHRY; CDR2 reads SYGVKD. CDR3 length: 14 amino acids. CDR3 DNA sequence: TGTGCCACTAGTGTCCGACAGGATTATTCACCCCTCCACTTT. This codes for CATSVRQDYSPLHF.

The chain carries TRBV5-1 and TRBJ2-1; 8 positions match TRBD1. This CDR3 has 17 amino acids. Germline V gives CDR1 SGHRS, CDR2 YFSETQ. The V gene end was trimmed by 4 bases and the J gene end by 4 bases; junction bases not matched to a gene: 13. CDR3 region: CASSKKVRRGPYNEQFF. CDR3 nucleotide sequence: TGCGCCAGCAGCAAGAAGGTACGCAGGGGGCCGTACAATGAGCAGTTCTTC.

This chain connects TRBV7-2 to TRBJ2-2, with 7 positions matching TRBD2. The length of the CDR3 is 16 residues. In germline, CDR1 is SGHTA, CDR2 FQGNSA. V shed 8 bases and J 3 bases; nucleotides not matched to a gene: 12. The CDR3 spells CASASPAGVDTGELFF. The CDR3, as DNA: TGTGCCAGCGCGAGCCCTGCGGGGGTAGACACCGGGGAGCTGTTTTTT. Full variable domain (rest looked up from reference TRBV7-2 and TRBJ2-2): GAGVSQSPSNKVTEKGKDVELRCDPISGHTALYWYRQSLGQGLEFLIYFQGNSAPDKSGLPSDRFSAERTGGSVSTLTIQRTQQEDSAVYLCASASPAGVDTGELFFGEGSRLTVL.

This clone was picked up one time. The V call is TRBV5-4, the J call TRBJ1-1; D gene ambiguous. CDR3 length equals 11 residues. The V gene lost 5 bases and the J gene lost 7 bases, with 9 bases spanning the gap. The germline gives CDR1 SGHNT, CDR2 YYREEE (reference sequence). CDR3 sequence reads: CASSGRDEAFF. The DNA of the CDR3 is TGTGCCAGCAGTGGACGGGATGAAGCTTTCTTT.

The chain links TRBV7-2 to TRBJ1-3; TRBD1 aligns across 9 bases. The CDR3 has 15 amino acids. The germline V gene has CDR1 SGHTA and CDR2 FQGNSA. V dropped 5 bases and J dropped 4; count of bases not matched to a gene: 6. CDR3 sequence: CASSRDRVGGNTIYF. CDR3 nucleotide sequence: TGTGCCAGCAGCCGGGACAGGGTGGGGGGAAACACCATATATTTT.

The chain couples TRBV5-1 to TRBJ2-3; tentative D call: TRBD2 (6 bases). With 4 bases removed from V and 5 bases from J, the gap between germline ends came to 11 bases. The CDR3 spans 13 residues. Per germline, CDR1 SGHRS and CDR2 YFSETQ. The CDR3, as DNA: TGCGCCAGCAGCGTTGCAGCGGGAGATACGCAGTATTTT. The encoded protein is CASSVAAGDTQYF.

V is TRBV18 and J is TRBJ2-5; D unclear. The CDR3 is 14 amino acids. The V end lost 3 bases, the J end lost 3 bases, and 11 bases lay between the germline ends. Germline V gene data show CDR1 as KGHSH and CDR2 as LQKENI. CDR3 sequence: CASSPGGFKETQYF. The CDR3 region has the DNA TGTGCCAGCTCACCTGGCGGATTTAAAGAGACCCAGTACTTC.

The rearrangement links TRBV18 to TRBJ1-1; TRBD1 is a possible D gene (5 bases). CDR1 and CDR2 from the germline V gene are KGHSH and LQKENI. The CDR3 extends over 14 amino acids. The ends were cut back, 4 bases at V and 4 bases at J, with 13 bases in the middle. The CDR3, as DNA: TGTGCCAGCTCACTTTCCCCGGGGGGCACTGAAGCTTTCTTT. It encodes CASSLSPGGTEAFF.

The sample holds one count of this clone. Written as DNA, the CDR3 is TGTGCCAGCACAGGAGGAGTTGAAAAACTGTTTTTT. Encoded protein: CASTGGVEKLFF. V usage is TRBV2 and J usage is TRBJ1-4, with D unclear. The V gene's germline CDR1 is SNHLY and CDR2 FYNNEI. Trimming left V 7 bases short and J 7 bases short, with 10 bases between. There are 12 residues in the CDR3.

This rearrangement joins TRBV19 to TRBJ2-2, with no clear D. Germline V gene sequence: CDR1 LNHDA, CDR2 SQIVND (reference sequence). V lost 8 bases and J lost 1, with 11 bases in between. This CDR3 has 14 residues. The DNA of the CDR3 is TGTGCCAGTTTACCTCAGGTGAACACCGGGGAGCTGTTTTTT. It encodes CASLPQVNTGELFF.

The genes are TRBV7-2 and TRBJ1-2, with a possible D match to TRBD1 (5 bases). CDR1 is SGHTA and CDR2 is FQGNSA in the germline V gene. The CDR3 covers 15 residues. Trimming took off 2 bases at V and 3 bases at J, with 13 bases between the two ends. The CDR3 spells CASSLYGGTDYGYTF. In DNA, the CDR3 is TGTGCCAGCAGCTTATATGGCGGGACGGACTATGGCTACACCTTC.

A few counts support this clone. V usage is TRBV4-1 and J usage is TRBJ1-1; no firm D call. V lost 4 bases and J 0 bases, leaving 18 bases between the germline ends. This CDR3 is built from 17 residues. Germline V gives CDR1 MGHRA, CDR2 YSYEKL. For the CDR3, the DNA is TGCGCCAGCAGCCGTATTAGCCTCGAGTGGGTGAACACTGAAGCTTTCTTT. It is translated as CASSRISLEWVNTEAFF.

In this sample, this clone turned up once. The chain uses TRBV3-1 (or the pseudogene TRBV3-2) and TRBJ1-1; D call uncertain. The CDR3 consists of 14 residues. Deletions cut 0 bases from V and 8 bases from J, with 13 bases between. From germline, CDR1 is LGHDT and CDR2 YNNKEL (reference sequence). The CDR3 DNA is TGTGCCAGCAGCCAAGAAGGAGGCTTGTTGGAAGCTTTCTTT. Amino acids: CASSQEGGLLEAFF.

This clone was counted only a few times. CDR3 in DNA: TGTGCCAGCAGCCAACCGGGCACTGAAGCTTTCTTT. Translated, it gives CASSQPGTEAFF. The chain employs TRBV3-1 (or the pseudogene TRBV3-2) and TRBJ1-1, with no clear D. The V end lost 2 bases, the J end lost 4 bases, and 5 bases lay between the germline ends. Germline V gives CDR1 LGHDT, CDR2 YNNKEL (reference sequence). The CDR3 is made up of 12 amino acids.

The chain uses TRBV11-2 and TRBJ1-6, with D perhaps matching TRBD1 (6 bases). From germline, CDR1 is SGHAT and CDR2 FQNNGV. V lost 7 bases to trimming and J lost 10 bases, with 20 bases between them. The CDR3 is made up of 15 amino acids. The chain's CDR3 is CASIPDAGARSPLHF. DNA for the CDR3: TGTGCCAGCATCCCAGATGCAGGGGCGAGGTCACCCCTCCACTTT.

The V and J genes are TRBV7-2 and TRBJ2-1; a possible D gene is TRBD1 (5 bases). Trimming took 4 bases from V and 9 from J, leaving 10 bases between them. Germline CDR1 is SGHTA and CDR2 is FQGNSA. The CDR3 is 12 amino acids. The CDR3 DNA follows: TGTGCCAGCAGCTCCGACAGCGTTGAGCAGTTCTTC. Its translation is CASSSDSVEQFF.

The chain combines TRBV4-3 with TRBJ2-7; D perhaps matches TRBD1 (6 bases). The ends were cut back, 2 bases at V and 0 bases at J, with 20 bases in the middle. Per germline, CDR1 LGHNA and CDR2 YSLEER. This CDR3 comprises 18 residues. CDR3 amino acids: CASSQYTPTGSDSYEQYF. In DNA, the CDR3 is TGCGCCAGCAGCCAATACACCCCGACAGGATCAGACTCCTACGAGCAGTACTTC.

Only one count was recorded for this clone. The V and J genes are TRBV20-1 and TRBJ2-3; weak D call: TRBD2 (7 bases). Germline V gene data show CDR1 as DFQATT and CDR2 as SNEGSKA (reference sequence). Trimming took 3 bases from V and 4 from J, leaving 14 bases between them. This CDR3 comprises 14 residues. The DNA of the CDR3 is TGCAGTGCTAGTACGAGGGGGGGTCCAGATACGCAGTATTTT. Encoded protein: CSASTRGGPDTQYF.

V usage is TRBV7-6 and J usage is TRBJ2-3, with 7 positions matching TRBD1. The CDR3 consists of 17 residues. The germline V gene has CDR1 SGHVS and CDR2 FNYEAQ. J lost 2 bases, V lost 2 bases, and 10 bases had no gene match. In nucleotides, the CDR3 is TGTGCCAGCAGCTTATTAGTTACCGGACAGGACACAGATACGCAGTATTTT. Its translation is CASSLLVTGQDTDTQYF.